A selection of T cell receptor beta chains follows, all from one sample in a study of T-cell reconstitution after alpha-beta-depleted transplantation in children. TCRdb re-analysed the PCR reads in MiXCR, keeping a single row per CDR3 protein. The sample shows about 98,000 distinct CDR3 sequences, about 8% of them seen only once. The specimen comprised PBMCs, sampled before TCRalphabeta/CD19-depleted stem cell transplant. These receptors were taken from a boy aged 2 to 10 with acute lymphoblastic leukemia, due to receive a stem cell transplant. CDR3s include the opening cysteine and the closing phenylalanine or tryptophan. Fields, in order: V gene, J gene, D gene, clone size, CDR3 protein, CDR3 DNA. A D gene is named only where the DNA matches it firmly. Not all rows give a size; the values are once, few, many and, for expanded clones, a class.

TRBV6-2/TRBV6-3,TRBJ1-4,TRBD1,many,CASSFKTGSRGEKLFF,TGTGCCAGCAGTTTCAAGACAGGGTCGAGAGGCGAAAAACTGTTTTTT
TRBV12-3/TRBV12-4,TRBJ2-3,.,many,CATGGGGSPSTDTQYF,TGTGCCACTGGAGGGGGGGGGTCCCCTAGCACAGATACGCAGTATTTT
TRBV4-3,TRBJ2-7,TRBD1,few,CASSQAAGTGGYEQYF,TGCGCCAGCAGCCAGGCTGCCGGGACAGGGGGCTACGAGCAGTACTTC
TRBV15,TRBJ1-2,.,many,CATSRVRADYYGYTF,TGTGCCACCAGCAGAGTGAGGGCCGATTACTATGGCTACACCTTC
TRBV6-1,TRBJ2-3,TRBD1,many,CASSEGTGHTDTQYF,TGTGCCAGCAGTGAAGGGACAGGGCACACAGATACGCAGTATTTT
TRBV7-2,TRBJ2-7,.,.,CASSYMGVGEQYF,TGTGCCAGCAGCTACATGGGGGTGGGTGAGCAGTACTTC
TRBV19,TRBJ1-1,TRBD1,many,CASSPGTVPLNTEAFF,TGTGCCAGTAGTCCCGGGACAGTGCCCTTGAACACTGAAGCTTTCTTT
TRBV5-4,TRBJ2-3,TRBD2,few,CASSPSGGANTQYF,TGTGCCAGCAGCCCGAGCGGGGGGGCGAATACGCAGTATTTT
TRBV20-1,TRBJ2-4,.,few,CSASSFGGESYF,TGCAGTGCTAGTAGCTTCGGAGGGGAGTCGTACTTC
TRBV5-6,TRBJ1-1,TRBD1,many,CASSSTGMNTEAFF,TGTGCCAGCAGCTCGACAGGGATGAACACTGAAGCTTTCTTT
TRBV6-1,TRBJ1-5,.,.,CASTSAGDHQPQHF,TGTGCCAGCACTAGTGCAGGGGATCATCAGCCCCAGCATTTT
TRBV29-1,TRBJ1-2,TRBD1,.,CSVRDRDYGYTF,TGCAGCGTTCGCGACAGGGATTATGGCTACACCTTC
TRBV20-1,TRBJ2-5,TRBD1,medium-sized,CSARDLYRGLGETQYF,TGCAGTGCTAGAGACCTTTACAGGGGGCTAGGGGAGACCCAGTACTTC
TRBV29-1,TRBJ1-1,.,few,CSVRGLNTEAFF,TGCAGCGTTAGAGGGTTGAACACTGAAGCTTTCTTT
TRBV20-1,TRBJ2-4,TRBD1,.,CSAAGTGGFGNIQYF,TGCAGTGCTGCCGGGACAGGGGGCTTCGGAAACATTCAGTACTTC
TRBV7-9,TRBJ1-1,.,.,CASSWGSGLNTEAFF,TGTGCCAGCAGCTGGGGCAGTGGATTGAACACTGAAGCTTTCTTT
TRBV4-1,TRBJ2-1,TRBD2,many,CASSQGYLAGGDNEQFF,TGCGCCAGCAGCCAAGGATATCTAGCGGGGGGTGATAATGAGCAGTTCTTC
TRBV7-3,TRBJ2-5,TRBD2,many,CASSLTSGVYETQYF,TGTGCCAGCAGCTTAACTAGCGGGGTGTATGAGACCCAGTACTTC
TRBV5-6,TRBJ2-1,.,many,CASSMAGYEQFF,TGTGCCAGCAGCATGGCAGGGTATGAGCAGTTCTTC
TRBV9,TRBJ1-1,.,few,CASSVDLLGTEAFF,TGTGCCAGCAGCGTAGACCTCTTGGGCACTGAAGCTTTCTTT
TRBV11-2,TRBJ1-1,.,.,CASSLDWSAEALF,TGTGCCAGCAGCTTAGATTGGTCAGCCGAAGCCCTCTTT
TRBV20-1,TRBJ2-7,TRBD1,few,CSASSGTGGGQYF,TGCAGTGCTAGTTCGGGGACAGGAGGCGGGCAGTACTTC
TRBV7-3,TRBJ2-3,TRBD2,.,CASGLGTDTQYF,TGTGCCAGTGGACTAGGCACAGATACGCAGTATTTT
TRBV5-6,TRBJ2-2,TRBD2,few,CASSLGLAGNTGELFF,TGTGCCAGCAGCCTGGGACTAGCGGGTAACACCGGGGAGCTGTTTTTT
TRBV7-9,TRBJ2-7,.,.,CASSLGLRQSYEQYF,TGTGCCAGCAGCTTAGGCTTGCGACAGAGCTACGAGCAGTACTTC
TRBV7-9,TRBJ2-5,TRBD2,.,CASSSGLAGAFQETQYF,TGTGCCAGCAGTTCCGGACTAGCGGGGGCATTTCAAGAGACCCAGTACTTC
TRBV24-1,TRBJ2-1,TRBD2,few,CATSDLTSGVNEQFF,TGTGCCACCAGTGATTTGACTAGCGGGGTCAATGAGCAGTTCTTC
TRBV7-9,TRBJ2-2,.,.,CASSLLRRNTGELFF,TGTGCCAGCAGCTTACTACGAAGGAACACCGGGGAGCTGTTTTTT
TRBV15,TRBJ2-7,.,few,CATSREGGSGGYEQYF,TGTGCCACCAGCAGAGAGGGGGGCAGCGGCGGCTACGAGCAGTACTTC
TRBV5-6,TRBJ2-2,.,many,CASSLNQGSNTGELFF,TGTGCCAGCAGCTTAAATCAGGGGTCGAACACCGGGGAGCTGTTTTTT
TRBV2,TRBJ2-7,.,many,CASSGWDEQYF,TGTGCCAGCAGTGGGTGGGACGAGCAGTACTTC
TRBV10-2,TRBJ2-7,.,.,CSSSTQQGYEQYF,TGCTCCAGCAGCACCCAACAGGGTTACGAGCAGTACTTC
TRBV6-1,TRBJ1-2,TRBD1,many,CASSQGTGLNYGYTF,TGTGCCAGCAGTCAGGGGACAGGCCTTAACTATGGCTACACCTTC
TRBV7-9,TRBJ2-2,.,.,CASSNSGTGELFF,TGTGCCAGCAGCAACTCCGGGACCGGGGAGCTGTTTTTT
TRBV9,TRBJ2-1,TRBD2,many,CASRGSPGLSNEQFF,TGTGCCAGCAGAGGATCCCCGGGACTAAGCAATGAGCAGTTCTTC
TRBV5-1,TRBJ2-1,TRBD1,few,CASSLDGRGRRDEQFF,TGCGCCAGCAGCTTGGATGGCAGGGGGCGAAGGGATGAGCAGTTCTTC
TRBV4-1,TRBJ2-5,.,many,CASSQGGGLKETQYF,TGCGCCAGCAGCCAAGGCGGGGGCCTAAAAGAGACCCAGTACTTC
TRBV7-8,TRBJ1-1,.,few,CASSRGVYTEAFF,TGTGCCAGCAGCCGTGGAGTTTACACTGAAGCTTTCTTT
TRBV7-9,TRBJ2-3,.,many,CASRFTTGDTQYF,TGTGCCAGCAGATTCACCACAGGGGATACGCAGTATTTT
TRBV11-1,TRBJ2-6,TRBD2,few,CASRDSGGQFYGANVLTF,TGTGCCAGCAGGGATAGCGGGGGGCAATTCTACGGGGCCAACGTCCTGACTTTC
TRBV18,TRBJ1-3,TRBD1,few,CASSPRRDRGNTIYF,TGTGCCAGCTCACCACGCCGGGACAGGGGAAACACCATATATTTT
TRBV5-1,TRBJ2-3,.,many,CASSLARTGTDTDTQYF,TGCGCCAGCAGCTTGGCCCGGACCGGGACCGACACAGATACGCAGTATTTT
TRBV6-1,TRBJ2-7,.,few,CASRTRRDTGQTYEQYF,TGTGCCAGCAGAACACGTCGGGATACAGGGCAGACCTACGAGCAGTACTTC
TRBV10-1,TRBJ1-1,.,many,CASTEAFF,TGCGCCAGCACTGAAGCTTTCTTT
TRBV12-3/TRBV12-4,TRBJ1-4,.,.,CASSTYRAAGEKLFF,TGTGCCAGCAGTACTTACAGGGCGGCCGGTGAAAAACTGTTTTTT
TRBV7-2,TRBJ2-1,TRBD2,.,CASSPAGGRDEQFF,TGTGCCAGCAGCCCAGCGGGGGGGCGGGATGAGCAGTTCTTC
TRBV20-1,TRBJ2-2,TRBD2,.,CSARGGSGGPWGELFF,TGCAGTGCTAGAGGTGGTAGCGGGGGTCCCTGGGGGGAGCTGTTTTTT